This T cell receptor beta chain was sequenced in a study of control samples from healthy donors and cancer patients. The CDR3 totals 13 residues. V was cut by 5 bases and J by 8 bases, with 12 bases left in between. From germline, CDR1 is MNHNY and CDR2 SVGAGI (reference sequence). The count of this clone is one. The assay was immunoSEQ multiplex PCR, and TCRdb's table has in-frame clones only and misses some. This table has approximately 170,000 clones, 90% appearing once. The chain uses TRBV6-6 and TRBJ2-2; the D gene could be TRBD1 or TRBD2 (5 bases each). The TCR was taken from a woman aged 45 to 65 in good health. What was sequenced was blood. CDR3: CASSPGTFGELFF. CDR3 DNA sequence: TGTGCCAGCAGTCCAGGGACCTTTGGGGAGCTGTTTTTT.